A single sample is the source of the 9 T cell receptor beta chains below, sequenced in a study of cytomegalovirus exposure and HLA in healthy donors. PCR amplification relied on 60 Vbeta primers (plus 13 Jbeta primers). TCRdb's copy holds only in-frame clones and misses some; the assay was immunoSEQ multiplex PCR. The table shows fewer than 200,000 clones, with around four fifths occurring only once. Sequenced sample: PBMCs. These receptors were collected from a man younger than 45 in good health and CMV-seronegative.

This sequence joins TRBV5-1 and TRBJ1-3; 9 nucleotides match TRBD1. V was pared by 0 bases and J by 0 bases, with 4 bases of the junction left unmatched. The CDR3 extends over 17 amino acids. Germline assignment: CDR1 SGHRS and CDR2 YFSETQ. CDR3 coding DNA: TGCGCCAGCAGCTTGGCGGGACAGGGCTCCTCTGGAAACACCATATATTTT. Its translation is CASSLAGQGSSGNTIYF.

V gene TRBV7-2 combines with J gene TRBJ2-7; D not certain. Trimming cost V 2 bases and J 1 base, with 9 bases left between them. Looked up from germline, CDR1 is SGHTA and CDR2 is FQGNSA. The CDR3 has 14 amino acids. The CDR3 DNA sequence: TGTGCCAGCAGCTTAATTAGCTTTTCCTACGAGCAGTACTTC. The encoded protein is CASSLISFSYEQYF.

This clone has just one count. The chain joins TRBV5-6 to TRBJ2-1, with 11 bases that match TRBD2. The CDR3 consists of 16 residues. J was trimmed by 2 bases and V by 0 bases; bases with no gene match: 1. The germline CDR1 and CDR2 sequences are SGHDT and YYEEEE. CDR3 bases: TGTGCCAGCAGCTTGGTAGCGGGGGGGCCCTACAATGAGCAGTTCTTC. It is translated as CASSLVAGGPYNEQFF.

V usage is TRBV19 and J usage is TRBJ2-5; 8 nucleotides line up with TRBD1. In germline, CDR1 is LNHDA, CDR2 SQIVND (reference sequence). J lost 5 bases, V lost 6 bases, and 5 bases had no gene match. The CDR3 extends over 13 amino acids. CDR3: CASSGQGLETQYF. CDR3 DNA: TGTGCCAGTAGCGGACAGGGATTGGAGACCCAGTACTTC.

Only one count was recorded for this clone. The chain is built from TRBV19 and TRBJ2-1; 9 bases fit TRBD2. Germline trimming cut 4 bases from V and 2 bases from J; bases unmatched to any gene: 6. This CDR3 comprises 16 residues. Looked up from germline, CDR1 is LNHDA and CDR2 is SQIVND (reference sequence). The CDR3 spells CASSRASGTTYNEQFF. CDR3 in DNA: TGTGCCAGTAGTAGGGCTAGCGGGACCACCTACAATGAGCAGTTCTTC.

The chain employs TRBV4-2 and TRBJ2-1; weak D call: TRBD2 (5 bases). The CDR3 sequence is 13 residues long. Germline V gives CDR1 LGHNA, CDR2 YNFKEQ. Trimming took off 0 bases at V and 10 bases at J, with 10 bases between the two ends. CDR3 in amino acids: CASSQDWPGEQFF. In DNA form, the CDR3 reads TGTGCCAGCAGCCAAGATTGGCCGGGGGAGCAGTTCTTC.

The CDR3 DNA sequence: TGTGCCAGCAGTTTATCGGAGGGTCGTATAGACACTGAAGCTTTCTTT. Translation: CASSLSEGRIDTEAFF. J is TRBJ1-1 and V is TRBV27; unclear D gene. The germline CDR1 and CDR2 sequences are MNHEY and SMNVEV (reference sequence). The CDR3 extends over 16 amino acids. V lost 0 bases and J lost 3, with 14 bases in between.

This chain links TRBV7-2 with TRBJ1-1, with 7 bases fitting TRBD1. The length of the CDR3 is 14 residues. The V gene end was trimmed by 4 bases and the J gene end by 9 bases; junction bases not matched to a gene: 11. CDR1 and CDR2 from the germline V gene are SGHTA and FQGNSA. CDR3 in DNA: TGTGCCAGCAGCTCCCGGACAGGAGATACCAAAGCTTTCTTT. It is translated as CASSSRTGDTKAFF.

J is TRBJ2-5 and V is TRBV14, with D unclear. With 5 bases removed from V and 8 bases from J, the gap between germline ends came to 9 bases. Germline CDR1 reads SGHDN; CDR2 reads FVKESK. There are 11 residues in the CDR3. CDR3 protein: CASSYQYTQYF. The DNA for the CDR3 is TGTGCCAGCAGCTATCAGTACACCCAGTACTTC.